Reported below is one TCR beta chain. The entry originates in a study of cytomegalovirus exposure and HLA in healthy donors. Overall study: Of the donors genotyped, several hundred in all, 65% to 90% fell in the Caucasian-associated ancestry cluster.

The PCR used 60 Vbeta and 13 Jbeta primers. TCRdb's copy holds only in-frame clones and misses some; the assay was immunoSEQ multiplex PCR. The sample gives about 120,000 clones, around three quarters of which show up once; approximately 10% is in the top ten. The sequenced sample was PBMCs. This receptor was taken from a man aged 35-49 years in good health and CMV-seropositive.

CDR3 sequence (DNA): TGTGCCAGAAGCGCCCTACAGGGGGCGGGCACAGATACGCAGTATTTT. It translates to CARSALQGAGTDTQYF. The chain has TRBV5-3 and TRBJ2-3, with TRBD1 identical over 9 bases. TRBV5-3 is designated an ORF whose function remains uncertain. CDR3 length: 16 residues. V lost 4 bases, J lost 1 base, and 7 bases stayed unmatched.